A selection of T cell receptor beta chains follows, all from one sample in a study of cytomegalovirus exposure and HLA in healthy donors. Method: immunoSEQ multiplex PCR; TCRdb's copy keeps in-frame clones and lacks some. The sample holds tens of thousands of clones, around 78% seen once. Sequencing was carried out using PBMCs. The receptors were gathered from a man between 18 and 35 years old in good health and CMV-seropositive. Each CDR3 is given with its conserved first and last residue. The order of the fields is clone size, J gene, V gene, D gene, CDR3 DNA, CDR3 protein. A D gene is named only where the DNA matches it firmly. The listing skips clone size in some rows; elsewhere it reads once, few, many or a size class.

- TRBJ1-2 TRBV7-9 - TGTGCCAGCAGCTTAGCGGTACAGCCGTATGGCTACACCTTC CASSLAVQPYGYTF
- TRBJ2-1 TRBV29-1 TRBD1 TGCAGCGTTGAAGGGGACAGGGGAAGCAATGAGCAGTTCTTC CSVEGDRGSNEQFF
- TRBJ1-6 TRBV30 TRBD1 TGTGCCTGGAGAGACAGGGACAGGTATAATTCACCCCTCCACTTT CAWRDRDRYNSPLHF
- TRBJ2-3 TRBV7-2 - TGTGCCAGCAGCTGGGGACAATCTAGCACAGATACGCAGTATTTT CASSWGQSSTDTQYF
- TRBJ2-7 TRBV30 TRBD1 TGTGCCTGGAAAAGGGACAGCTCCTACGAGCAGTACTTC CAWKRDSSYEQYF
once TRBJ1-2 TRBV18 - TGTGCCAGCTCACCACGGGCGACCGACGGCTACACCTTC CASSPRATDGYTF
- TRBJ2-1 TRBV7-9 TRBD2 TGTGCCAGCAGCTCTCTAGCGGACTCCTCCTACAATGAGCAGTTCTTC CASSSLADSSYNEQFF
once TRBJ2-7 TRBV7-5 - TGTGTCAGAAGCCCGGGACAGGGGCCCTACGAGCAGTACTTC CVRSPGQGPYEQYF
once TRBJ2-3 TRBV30 TRBD1 TGTGCCTGGGCTCGGGGACAGGGGTCCGATACGCAGTATTTT CAWARGQGSDTQYF
- TRBJ2-1 TRBV9 TRBD2 TGTGCCAGCAGCGTAGAATGGACTAGCGGGGAAGGCGGCGCCTACAATGAGCAGTTCTTC CASSVEWTSGEGGAYNEQFF
- TRBJ2-7 TRBV7-9 - TGTGCCAGCAATCGGGGGACGGACGAGCAGTACTTC CASNRGTDEQYF
- TRBJ2-7 TRBV5-1 TRBD2 TGCGCCAGCTCCGAGGCGGGGGGGAACTACGAGCAGTACTTC CASSEAGGNYEQYF
- TRBJ2-3 TRBV13 - TGTGCCAGCAGCTCGTGGACAGACTTAGATACGCAGTATTTT CASSSWTDLDTQYF
- TRBJ2-7 TRBV6-1 - TGTGCCAGCAGTGAATCCGACAGCTTAGTAATCGAGCAGTACTTC CASSESDSLVIEQYF
- TRBJ1-2 TRBV7-9 TRBD1 TGTGCCAGCAGCTTATTGGGGGACAGCTATGGCTACACCTTC CASSLLGDSYGYTF
- TRBJ1-1 TRBV7-9 - TGTGCCAGCAGCTTTACCCTGGCCACTGAAGCTTTCTTT CASSFTLATEAFF
few TRBJ1-1 TRBV10-3 - TGTGCCATCAGTGAGTTGCGGGGGGTGAACACTGAAGCTTTCTTT CAISELRGVNTEAFF
- TRBJ2-1 TRBV30 - TGTGCCTGGATGGGAGCCCCCCACAATGAGCAGTTCTTC CAWMGAPHNEQFF
- TRBJ2-5 TRBV10-2 - TGCGCCAGCAGTGAGTCCCTAGTGGTACAAGAGACCCAGTACTTC CASSESLVVQETQYF
- TRBJ2-1 TRBV11-2 - TGTGCCAGCAGCTTAGCGGGTGTGGGTTACAATGAGCAGTTCTTC CASSLAGVGYNEQFF
- TRBJ2-1 TRBV6-5 TRBD1 TGTGCCAGCAGTTACGGGACAGGGCGAAATAATGAGCAGTTCTTC CASSYGTGRNNEQFF
once TRBJ2-1 TRBV7-6 TRBD2 TGTGCCAGCAGCTTCGTTACCGGGGGGAATGAGCAGTTCTTC CASSFVTGGNEQFF
- TRBJ2-1 TRBV7-9 TRBD2 TGTGCCAGCAGCGGAATAGCGGGAGGCAATGAGCAGTTCTTC CASSGIAGGNEQFF
- TRBJ2-1 TRBV7-9 TRBD2 TGTGCCACCGGCGCGGGGGGCATCTACAATGAGCAGTTCTTC CATGAGGIYNEQFF
- TRBJ2-5 TRBV30 - TGTGCCTGGAGTGCGGGATTTTCTGGGGAGACCCAGTACTTC CAWSAGFSGETQYF
- TRBJ1-5 TRBV6-6 - TGTGCCAGCAGTTACTCTCTCGATCAGCCCCAGCATTTT CASSYSLDQPQHF
- TRBJ2-3 TRBV5-1 - TGCGCCAGCAGCACCTACCGGGACTTCACAGATACGCAGTATTTT CASSTYRDFTDTQYF
- TRBJ1-4 TRBV30 TRBD1 TGTGCCTGGAGTGTAGGGGGCCCTAATGAAAAACTGTTTTTT CAWSVGGPNEKLFF
- TRBJ2-5 TRBV29-1 - TGCAGCGTAGGGGAAGAGACCCAGTACTTC CSVGEETQYF
- TRBJ2-3 TRBV4-1 TRBD2 TGCGCCAGCAGCCTGGGCGGGAGAGGCACAGATACGCAGTATTTT CASSLGGRGTDTQYF
- TRBJ2-6 TRBV6-5 TRBD1 TGTGCCAGCGGGCAACAGGGGACTGGGGCCAACGTCCTGACTTTC CASGQQGTGANVLTF
- TRBJ2-7 TRBV7-2 - TGTGCCAGCACCGTCGCGGAAGACGGCTCCTACGAGCAGTACTTC CASTVAEDGSYEQYF
once TRBJ2-6 TRBV9 - TGTGCCAGCAGCCCCAGCAGACTCCCCTCTGGGGCCAACGTCCTGACTTTC CASSPSRLPSGANVLTF
- TRBJ1-2 TRBV20-1 - TGCAGTGCCCCGGGGGGCTATGGCTACACCTTC CSAPGGYGYTF
- TRBJ1-5 TRBV6-4 TRBD1 TGTGCCAGCTCCCCGACAGGGAGAGGTCAGCCCCAGCATTTT CASSPTGRGQPQHF
- TRBJ1-1 TRBV6-1 TRBD1 TGTGCCAGCTCCTTCACAGGGGATGGCACTGAAGCTTTCTTT CASSFTGDGTEAFF
few TRBJ1-5 TRBV5-1 - TGCGCCAGCAGCTTGGAGTCGGGGAGCAATCAGCCCCAGCATTTT CASSLESGSNQPQHF